The rows below give T cell receptor beta chains drawn from one sample of a study of shared clonotypes between healthy human individuals. Using immunoSEQ multiplex PCR, the repertoire was profiled, and TCRdb retains in-frame clones only, with some absent. The sample holds roughly 380,000 clones, about 96% seen once. Material: memory CD8+ T cells sorted from blood. The source of these receptors is a man aged 25 to 45 in good health. The conserved cysteine and the conserved F or W are not part of the CDR3 here. The D gene is left open where the match is weak.

d_call,v_call,j_call,cdr3_aa
.,TRBV2,TRBJ2-7,ASSELPKY
.,TRBV5-1,TRBJ1-1,ASSLEGNTEAF
.,TRBV28,TRBJ2-5,ASSLGGQETQY
.,TRBV6-6,TRBJ1-2,ASTLTVNYGYT
.,TRBV30,TRBJ2-7,AWNPDRDYEQY
TRBD1,TRBV4-1,TRBJ2-1,ASSQPLRDREYNEQF
.,TRBV10-2,TRBJ2-3,ASSDRLWGDTQY
.,TRBV25-1,TRBJ2-4,ASSELSGEGIQY
TRBD2,TRBV6-5,TRBJ2-3,ASSYSGRTDTQY
.,TRBV5-1,TRBJ2-5,ASSLGYGETQY
TRBD1,TRBV18,TRBJ2-7,ASSPGTDLYEQY
TRBD2,TRBV4-2,TRBJ2-1,ASSQGGSREGEQF
.,TRBV5-8,TRBJ2-7,ASSPYEQY
.,TRBV10-3,TRBJ1-1,AISDEGINTEAF
.,TRBV5-1,TRBJ1-3,ASRLGSGNTIY
.,TRBV5-1,TRBJ2-5,ASKVGATGIRQETQY
TRBD1,TRBV11-2,TRBJ2-7,ASSDRVGYEQY
TRBD2,TRBV4-2,TRBJ2-3,ASSQEPSGRAADTQY
.,TRBV4-2,TRBJ1-5,ASSQGKRTVGDQPQH
.,TRBV7-8,TRBJ2-1,ASSPRSGGMPYNEQF
TRBD2,TRBV5-1,TRBJ2-1,ASSPGTSGRIYEQF
TRBD1,TRBV9,TRBJ2-5,ASRGQGETQY
.,TRBV7-9,TRBJ1-1,ASSQNTEAF
TRBD2,TRBV4-2,TRBJ2-1,ASSQGNTGLRYNEQF
TRBD1,TRBV9,TRBJ2-5,ASSVAAGGRETQY
TRBD2,TRBV28,TRBJ2-2,ASGAGTSGKVGELF
TRBD1,TRBV5-4,TRBJ1-2,ASSRPGTGASGYT
TRBD2,TRBV28,TRBJ2-3,ASTGASGYTDTQY
.,TRBV5-4,TRBJ2-1,ASSLRLEAGNEQF
.,TRBV2,TRBJ2-7,ASSWTRSYEQY